This entry lists 20 T cell receptor beta chains sequenced from one sample in a study of cytomegalovirus exposure and HLA in healthy donors. PCR employed 60 Vbeta and 13 Jbeta primers. The assay was immunoSEQ multiplex PCR, and TCRdb's table has in-frame clones only and misses some. The profile covers 210,000 or so clones, with nearly 80% appearing a single time and about 1.8% taken by the ten largest. Specimen: PBMCs. These receptors were taken from a young man in good health and CMV-seronegative.

V and J are TRBV5-1 and TRBJ1-4; D uncertain. Germline V gives CDR1 SGHRS, CDR2 YFSETQ. V lost 4 bases and J lost 0, with 13 bases in between. The CDR3 consists of 16 residues. In DNA, the CDR3 is TGCGCCAGCAGCCCTCGTGGAACAGCAACTAATGAAAAACTGTTTTTT. Amino acids: CASSPRGTATNEKLFF. Looking up the rest from reference TRBV5-1 and TRBJ1-4 gives the full variable domain: KAGVTQTPRYLIKTRGQQVTLSCSPISGHRSVSWYQQTPGQGLQFLFEYFSETQRNKGNFPGRFSGRQFSNSRSEMNVSTLELGDSALYLCASSPRGTATNEKLFFGSGTQLSVL.

CDR3 coding DNA: TGTGCCACCAGCAGACAATTTACCGGGACACCCAGGAACTACGAGCAGTACTTC. It specifies CATSRQFTGTPRNYEQYF. This chain uses TRBV15 with TRBJ2-7, with D perhaps TRBD1 (6 bases). CDR1 and CDR2 from the germline V gene are LNHNV and YYDKDF (reference sequence). V was cut by 2 bases and J by 3 bases, with 23 bases left in between. The CDR3 is 18 residues long.

The rearrangement uses TRBV2 and TRBJ2-2; D unresolved. CDR1 is SNHLY, CDR2 FYNNEI, per germline. Trimming stripped 2 bases from V and 7 bases from J, with 11 bases between. This CDR3 is built from 14 residues. The CDR3 bases are TGTGCCAGCAGTGAATTGGAGATTGGCGGGGAGCTGTTTTTT. Encoded protein: CASSELEIGGELFF.

The rearrangement links TRBV6-5 to TRBJ1-2; 10 bases fit TRBD1. CDR3 length: 14 amino acids. J gave up 4 bases and V 11 bases, and 10 bases lay outside the gene matches. CDR1 is MNHEY, CDR2 SVGAGI, per germline. The DNA of the CDR3 is TGTGCCTGCACAAGGGACAGGGGAGTCTATGGCTACACCTTC. Residues: CACTRDRGVYGYTF.

The sample holds a few counts of this clone. The gene calls are TRBV4-2 and TRBJ2-3, with D possibly being TRBD1 (6 bases). There are 15 residues in the CDR3. Between the trimmed V and J ends, which lost 0 bases and 8 bases, there was a span of 15 bases. The germline CDR1 and CDR2 sequences are LGHNA and YNFKEQ. CDR3 nucleotide sequence: TGTGCCAGCAGCCAAGATGAGGGGGTGGCAGGTACGCAGTATTTT. Residues: CASSQDEGVAGTQYF.

The chain carries TRBV13 and TRBJ1-1, with D unclear. The CDR3 is 13 residues long. Germline CDR1 is PRHDT and CDR2 is FYEKMQ (reference sequence). Trimming left V 5 bases short and J 1 base short, with 8 bases between. The CDR3 sequence is CASSPGENTEAFF. Written as DNA, the CDR3 is TGTGCCAGCAGCCCAGGTGAGAACACTGAAGCTTTCTTT. The full variable domain, in which reference TRBV13 and TRBJ1-1 provide the parts outside the CDR3, is AAGVIQSPRHLIKEKRETATLKCYPIPRHDTVYWYQQGPGQDPQFLISFYEKMQSDKGSIPDRFSAQQFSDYHSELNMSSLELGDSALYFCASSPGENTEAFFGQGTRLTVV.

In DNA form, the CDR3 reads TGTGCCAGCAGCCAAGGGCTAGCCCTAGGGGAGCAGTTCTTC. Its protein is CASSQGLALGEQFF. The chain has TRBV6-5 and TRBJ2-1, with a tentative D call TRBD2 (5 bases). Germline CDR1 is MNHEY and CDR2 is SVGAGI. The CDR3 contains 14 residues. V lost 6 bases, J lost 10 bases, and 19 bases lay in between.

V is TRBV9 and J is TRBJ1-2, with 8 bases fitting TRBD1. Trimming took 0 bases from V and 2 from J; bases not matched to a gene: 3. The CDR3 has 15 amino acids. CDR1 and CDR2 from the germline V gene are SGDLS and YYNGEE. CDR3 protein: CASSVGTGQNYGYTF. Written as DNA, the CDR3 is TGTGCCAGCAGCGTAGGGACAGGGCAGAACTATGGCTACACCTTC.

The chain combines TRBV4-2 with TRBJ2-2; 9 nucleotides align to TRBD2. CDR1 is LGHNA, CDR2 YNFKEQ, per germline. V shed 0 bases and J 4 bases; nucleotides not matched to a gene: 12. The CDR3 contains 19 residues. The CDR3 spells CASSQDKTDSGRSTGELFF. The CDR3 DNA is TGTGCCAGCAGCCAAGATAAAACGGATAGCGGGAGAAGCACCGGGGAGCTGTTTTTT.

The CDR3 sequence: CASSSYLSNPTEAFF. The CDR3 DNA is TGTGCCAGCAGCTCCTACCTATCGAACCCCACTGAAGCTTTCTTT. The chain combines TRBV5-6 with TRBJ1-1; no clear D gene. The CDR3 totals 15 residues. V lost 3 bases, J lost 4 bases, and 16 bases lay in between. Germline V lookup: CDR1 SGHDT, CDR2 YYEEEE.

The J gene is TRBJ2-3, the V gene TRBV20-1; D is undetermined. The CDR3 is made up of 11 amino acids. The V gene's germline CDR1 is DFQATT and CDR2 SNEGSKA (reference sequence). V dropped 4 bases and J dropped 0 bases, with 2 bases sitting between them. DNA for the CDR3: TGCAGTGCTATAAGCACAGATACGCAGTATTTT. Protein sequence: CSAISTDTQYF.

V gene TRBV19 combines with J gene TRBJ1-3; tentative D call: TRBD1 (5 bases). The V end lost 1 base, the J end lost 1 base, and 5 bases lay between the germline ends. Germline-derived CDR1 and CDR2 are LNHDA and SQIVND (reference sequence). The CDR3 sequence is 14 residues long. CDR3 nucleotides: TGTGCCAGTAGTATAGCAGGGTCTGGAAACACCATATATTTT. Encoded protein: CASSIAGSGNTIYF. Full variable domain (missing parts from reference TRBV19 and TRBJ1-3): DGGITQSPKYLFRKEGQNVTLSCEQNLNHDAMYWYRQDPGQGLRLIYYSQIVNDFQKGDIAEGYSVSREKKESFPLTVTSAQKNPTAFYLCASSIAGSGNTIYFGEGSWLTVV.

The CDR3 region is CASSYGTPTYEQYF. CDR3 nucleotide sequence: TGTGCCAGCAGTTACGGGACACCGACCTACGAGCAGTACTTC. This sequence joins TRBV6-5 and TRBJ2-7; possible D gene TRBD1, 6 bases. The CDR3 runs to 14 residues. Germline-derived CDR1 and CDR2 are MNHEY and SVGAGI. Trimming shortened V by 2 bases and J by 2 bases, and 10 bases separated the two germline ends.

CDR3 protein: CATSSTAEGNEQFF. The CDR3 DNA reads as TGTGCCACCAGCTCCACCGCGGAGGGCAATGAGCAGTTCTTC. The rearrangement uses TRBV15 and TRBJ2-1; D is perhaps TRBD2 (6 bases). The CDR3 sequence is 14 residues long. V was cut by 5 bases and J by 6 bases, with 14 bases left in between. Germline V CDR1 and CDR2: LNHNV, YYDKDF (reference sequence).

A few counts support this clone. The chain joins TRBV25-1 to TRBJ2-7; TRBD1 matches 8 bases. J gave up 3 bases and V 4 bases, and 8 bases lay outside the gene matches. Germline CDR1 and CDR2: MGHDK and SYGVNS. CDR3 length: 15 amino acids. CDR3 residues: CASSGSTGDRYEQYF. For the CDR3, the DNA is TGTGCCAGCAGTGGATCGACAGGGGACCGCTACGAGCAGTACTTC.

V gene TRBV19 combines with J gene TRBJ2-1, with 8 bases aligning to TRBD2. CDR3 length: 16 amino acids. The V and J ends lost 5 bases and 7 bases, in that order; junction bases with no gene match: 13. CDR1 LNHDA and CDR2 SQIVND come from the germline V gene (reference sequence). The CDR3 spells CASSPLSGGRGNEQFF. The DNA of the CDR3 is TGTGCCAGTAGTCCTCTAAGCGGGGGAAGGGGGAATGAGCAGTTCTTC.

The genes are TRBV30 and TRBJ1-2, with 7 bases fitting TRBD1. Germline assignment: CDR1 GTSNPN and CDR2 SVGIG (reference sequence). The ends lost 1 base at V and 5 bases at J; junction bases unmatched: 10. This CDR3 comprises 15 residues. Here the CDR3 DNA reads TGTGCCTGGAGTGACCCGTTGGGCAGGGGGTATGGCTACACCTTC. This translates into CAWSDPLGRGYGYTF.

This chain links TRBV19 with TRBJ1-1; TRBD1 matches at 8 bases. CDR1 is LNHDA, CDR2 SQIVND, per germline (reference sequence). J lost 1 base, V lost 11 bases, and 9 bases had no gene match. The CDR3 totals 14 residues. This chain's CDR3 is CAAGQGVWNTEAFF. Here the CDR3 DNA reads TGTGCCGCAGGACAGGGAGTGTGGAACACTGAAGCTTTCTTT.

V and J are TRBV5-6 and TRBJ2-3, with a weak D call TRBD1 (6 bases). The CDR3 has 16 residues. V was shortened by 4 bases and J by 4 bases, with 19 bases between the two germline ends. The germline V gene encodes CDR1 SGHDT and CDR2 YYEEEE. Here the CDR3 reads CASSVGDKAGPDTQYF. The CDR3 DNA reads TGTGCCAGCAGCGTGGGGGACAAGGCGGGCCCAGATACGCAGTATTTT.

This sequence joins TRBV7-3 and TRBJ2-1, with 12 bases matching TRBD2. The CDR3 contains 15 residues. The germline CDR1 and CDR2 sequences are SGHTA and FQGTGA. V shed 4 bases and J 8 bases; nucleotides not matched to a gene: 6. The DNA for the CDR3 is TGTGCCAGCAGCTCTAGCGGGAGGGCCTGGGATGAGCAGTTCTTC. This translates into CASSSSGRAWDEQFF.